This T cell receptor beta chain is from a study of lymphopenia after photon versus proton radiotherapy. Whole-study results and caveats: Authors raise, but do not show, better survival with proton therapy. Photon-treated patients lost naive T cells and TCR diversity; proton-treated stayed stable.

Clones were sequenced by immunoSEQ multiplex PCR, and TCRdb holds only the in-frame ones, with some missing. The sample yields about 30,000 clones, 89% seen once. In germline, CDR1 is SGHDT, CDR2 YYEEEE. With 3 bases clipped from V and 5 bases from J, the junction kept 11 bases outside the gene matches. This CDR3 spans 16 amino acids. In this sample, this clone turned up a few times. Its specificity is unknown. The V call is TRBV5-6, the J call TRBJ1-5, with 7 positions matching TRBD1. The sequence was obtained from a woman in her 70s with pancreatic cancer. Some clones in this sample may be carry-over from other donors' samples. Sample: peripheral blood, taken from a patient treated with proton-based radiotherapy. CDR3 residues: CASSSSYRGWDQPQHF. DNA of the CDR3: TGTGCCAGCAGCTCATCGTACAGGGGCTGGGATCAGCCCCAGCATTTT.